Given below is one T cell receptor beta chain in context. The sample originates from a study of blood T cell repertoires in COVID-19. Study overall: Acute and convalescent COVID-19 specimens originated in the United States, Italy and Spain. In each case, the material was cDNA or gDNA derived from T cells, B-cell-depleted T cells, or PBMCs.

In the original processing: For nucleated cells, counts were estimated from reference gene primer amplification. Using immunoSEQ multiplex PCR, the repertoire was profiled, and TCRdb retains in-frame clones only, with some absent. The DNA gave D and trimming, while V, J and clone size come from that table. The sample consists of about 140,000 clones, 75% to 90% of them appearing once. Germline-derived CDR1 and CDR2 are SGHTA and FQGNSA. J lost 9 bases, V lost 5 bases, and 14 bases had no gene match. The CDR3 runs 15 residues. The sequence was collected from a man aged 60 to 69 with active or convalescent COVID-19. Input material: peripheral blood. The rearrangement joins TRBV7-2 to TRBJ1-1, with 8 bases that match TRBD1. The CDR3 loop is CASSLVGRGQAKAFF. The CDR3 DNA sequence: TGTGCCAGCAGCCTCGTCGGCAGGGGGCAGGCGAAAGCTTTCTTT.